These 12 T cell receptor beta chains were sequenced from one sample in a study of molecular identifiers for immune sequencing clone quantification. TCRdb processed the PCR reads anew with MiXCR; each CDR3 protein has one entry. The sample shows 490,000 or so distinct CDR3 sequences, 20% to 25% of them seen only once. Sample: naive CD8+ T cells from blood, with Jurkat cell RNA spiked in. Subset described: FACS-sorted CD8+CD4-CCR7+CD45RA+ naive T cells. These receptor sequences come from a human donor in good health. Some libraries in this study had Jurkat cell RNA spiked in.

CDR3: CASSPEGREQYNEQFF. DNA of the CDR3: TGTGCCAGCAGCCCGGAGGGCCGCGAACAGTACAATGAGCAGTTCTTC. V usage is TRBV12-3 or TRBV12-4 and J usage is TRBJ2-1; D may be TRBD2 (6 bases). Trimming pared 6 bases from V and 4 bases from J, leaving 19 bases between. The CDR3 has 16 amino acids.

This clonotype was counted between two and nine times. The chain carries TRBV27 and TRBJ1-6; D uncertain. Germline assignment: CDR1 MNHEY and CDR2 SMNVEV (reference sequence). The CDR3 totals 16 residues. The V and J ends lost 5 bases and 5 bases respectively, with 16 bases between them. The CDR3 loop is CASSPLPPEDNSPLHF. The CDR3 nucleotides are TGTGCCAGCAGTCCACTTCCCCCGGAGGATAATTCACCCCTCCACTTT.

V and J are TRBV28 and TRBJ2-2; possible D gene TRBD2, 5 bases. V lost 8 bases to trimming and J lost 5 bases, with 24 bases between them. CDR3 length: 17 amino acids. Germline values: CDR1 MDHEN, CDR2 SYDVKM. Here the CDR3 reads CASEPAGLKVVTGELFF. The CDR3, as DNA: TGTGCCAGCGAACCCGCCGGACTCAAGGTGGTGACCGGGGAGCTGTTTTTT. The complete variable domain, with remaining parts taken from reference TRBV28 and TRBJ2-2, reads DVKVTQSSRYLVKRTGEKVFLECVQDMDHENMFWYRQDPGLGLRLIYFSYDVKMKEKGDIPEGYSVSREKKERFSLILESASTNQTSMYLCASEPAGLKVVTGELFFGEGSRLTVL.

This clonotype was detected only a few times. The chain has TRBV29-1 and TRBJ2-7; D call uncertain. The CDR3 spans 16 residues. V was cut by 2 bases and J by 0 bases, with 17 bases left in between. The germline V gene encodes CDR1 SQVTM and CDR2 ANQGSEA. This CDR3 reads CSVEFSSERSSYEQYF. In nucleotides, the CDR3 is TGCAGCGTTGAATTTAGTTCGGAAAGGAGCTCCTACGAGCAGTACTTC.

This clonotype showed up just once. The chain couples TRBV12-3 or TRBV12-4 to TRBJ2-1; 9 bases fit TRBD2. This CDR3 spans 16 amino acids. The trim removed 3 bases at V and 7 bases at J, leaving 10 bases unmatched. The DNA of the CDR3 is TGTGCCAGCAGTTTTTTCGCGGGGGGGCTTGGTAATGAGCAGTTCTTC. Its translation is CASSFFAGGLGNEQFF.

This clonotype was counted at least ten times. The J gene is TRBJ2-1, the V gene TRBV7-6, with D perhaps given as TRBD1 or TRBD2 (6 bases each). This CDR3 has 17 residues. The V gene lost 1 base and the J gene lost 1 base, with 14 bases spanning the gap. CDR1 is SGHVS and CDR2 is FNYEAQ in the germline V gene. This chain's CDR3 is CASSLVSGAISYNEQFF. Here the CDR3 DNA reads TGTGCCAGCAGCTTAGTGTCGGGGGCAATATCCTACAATGAGCAGTTCTTC.

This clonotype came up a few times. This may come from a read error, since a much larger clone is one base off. The CDR3 nucleotides are TGTGCCAGCAGTTCAGGCACAGATACGCGGTATTTT. Protein product: CASSSGTDTRYF. The chain combines TRBV12-3 or TRBV12-4 with TRBJ2-3, with D uncertain. The CDR3 extends over 12 amino acids.

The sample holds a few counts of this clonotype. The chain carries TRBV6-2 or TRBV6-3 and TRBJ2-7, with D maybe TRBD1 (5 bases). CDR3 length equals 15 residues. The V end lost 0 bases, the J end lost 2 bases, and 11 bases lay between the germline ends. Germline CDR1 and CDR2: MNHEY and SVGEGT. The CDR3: CASSYSTDRAYEQYF. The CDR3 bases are TGTGCCAGCAGTTACTCGACAGATCGAGCCTACGAGCAGTACTTC.

CDR3 residues: CASSTGQGVGYEKLFF. The CDR3 DNA follows: TGTGCCAGCAGCACCGGACAGGGAGTGGGGTATGAAAAACTGTTTTTT. The rearrangement links TRBV7-9 to TRBJ1-4, with 8 positions matching TRBD1. CDR3 length: 16 amino acids. Germline CDR1 is SEHNR and CDR2 is FQNEAQ (reference sequence). Trimming removed 5 bases from V and 6 bases from J; junction bases left unmatched: 11.

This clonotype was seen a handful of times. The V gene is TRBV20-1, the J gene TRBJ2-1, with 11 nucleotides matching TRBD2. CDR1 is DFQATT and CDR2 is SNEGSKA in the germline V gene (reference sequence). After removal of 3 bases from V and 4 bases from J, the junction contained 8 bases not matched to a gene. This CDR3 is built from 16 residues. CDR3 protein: CSARFLAGGTYNEQFF. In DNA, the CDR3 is TGCAGTGCTAGGTTTCTAGCGGGAGGAACGTACAATGAGCAGTTCTTC.

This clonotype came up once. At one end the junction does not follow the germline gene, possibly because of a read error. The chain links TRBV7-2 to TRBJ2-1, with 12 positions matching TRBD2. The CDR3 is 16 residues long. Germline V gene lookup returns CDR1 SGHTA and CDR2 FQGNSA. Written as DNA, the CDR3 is TGTGCCAGCAGCTTTTGGACTAGCGGGATCTACGATGAGCAGTTCTTC. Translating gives CASSFWTSGIYDEQFF.

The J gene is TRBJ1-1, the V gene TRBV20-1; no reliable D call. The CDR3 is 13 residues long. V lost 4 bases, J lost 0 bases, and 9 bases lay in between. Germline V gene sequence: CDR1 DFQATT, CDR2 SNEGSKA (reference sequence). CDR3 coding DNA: TGCAGTGCTACACTGACATTGAACACTGAAGCTTTCTTT. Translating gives CSATLTLNTEAFF.